The 21 T cell receptor beta chains listed next were all sequenced from one sample in a study of blood T cell repertoires in COVID-19. The protocol was immunoSEQ multiplex PCR, while the TCRdb copy is restricted to in-frame clones and leaves out a portion. The repertoire holds around 78,000 clones, with over 75% as singletons. The specimen was peripheral blood. Every receptor here comes from a human donor in a cohort sampled during active COVID-19.

The table lists this clone with a count of one. This chain links TRBV3-1 (or the pseudogene TRBV3-2) with TRBJ2-7; D remains ambiguous. CDR1 is LGHDT, CDR2 YNNKEL, per germline (reference sequence). The length of the CDR3 is 14 residues. Trimming took off 4 bases at V and 3 bases at J, with 13 bases between the two ends. The CDR3 reads CASSPRRGYYEQYF. CDR3 in DNA: TGTGCCAGCAGCCCGAGGCGCGGTTACTACGAGCAGTACTTC.

The V gene is TRBV24-1, the J gene TRBJ2-1; 7 bases are shared with TRBD2. Germline V lookup: CDR1 KGHDR, CDR2 SFDVKD. V was pared by 3 bases and J by 5 bases, with 15 bases of the junction left unmatched. The CDR3 has 18 residues. The CDR3 protein is CATSDTFISGRPNNEQFF. CDR3 bases: TGTGCCACCAGTGATACTTTTATTAGCGGGCGGCCAAACAATGAGCAGTTCTTC.

The chain recombines TRBV19 with TRBJ2-5; a weak D match, TRBD2 (6 bases). The CDR3 is 14 residues long. V gave up 3 bases and J gave up 7 bases, with 15 bases separating them. In germline, CDR1 is LNHDA, CDR2 SQIVND (reference sequence). The CDR3 loop is CASSIFGPGGTQYF. Here the CDR3 DNA reads TGTGCCAGTAGTATCTTTGGGCCCGGGGGGACCCAGTACTTC.

This clone was detected once. The J gene is TRBJ2-1, the V gene TRBV24-1; a weak D match, TRBD2 (7 bases). With 9 bases removed from V and 3 bases from J, the gap between germline ends came to 17 bases. The CDR3 has 15 residues. Germline values: CDR1 KGHDR, CDR2 SFDVKD. The CDR3 region has the DNA TGTGCCACCGAGGGGGGGCGGGGTGGCTACAATGAGCAGTTCTTC. It specifies CATEGGRGGYNEQFF.

The rearrangement uses TRBV27 and TRBJ2-7; 13 nucleotides align to TRBD2. V shed 7 bases and J 3 bases; nucleotides not matched to a gene: 6. The CDR3 sequence is 15 residues long. Germline V lookup: CDR1 MNHEY, CDR2 SMNVEV (reference sequence). CDR3 sequence: CASKSRLAGGYEQYF. Written as DNA, the CDR3 is TGTGCCAGCAAGTCTCGACTAGCGGGAGGCTACGAGCAGTACTTC.

The rearrangement uses TRBV30 and TRBJ2-1; TRBD2 aligns across 7 bases. Germline V CDR1 and CDR2: GTSNPN, SVGIG (reference sequence). This CDR3 spans 18 amino acids. Trimming removed 1 base from V and 8 bases from J; junction bases left unmatched: 20. CDR3 in amino acids: CAWSATVFRGGRSDEQFF. The CDR3 DNA follows: TGTGCCTGGAGTGCAACAGTCTTTCGCGGGGGTCGTTCGGATGAGCAGTTCTTC. Based on the CDR3 plus reference TRBV30 and TRBJ2-1, the full variable domain is SQTIHQWPATLVQPVGSPLSLECTVEGTSNPNLYWYRQAAGRGLQLLFYSVGIGQISSEVPQNLSASRPQDRQFILSSKKLLLSDSGFYLCAWSATVFRGGRSDEQFFGPGTRLTVL.

V is TRBV2 and J is TRBJ1-5; 9 nucleotides align to TRBD1. The germline V gene encodes CDR1 SNHLY and CDR2 FYNNEI. V was clipped by 6 bases and J by 5 bases; unmatched bases: 8. CDR3 length: 15 amino acids. CDR3 sequence: CASRGGQGPHQPQHF. The CDR3 DNA follows: TGTGCCAGCAGGGGGGGACAGGGCCCTCATCAGCCCCAGCATTTT.

The chain joins TRBV5-1 to TRBJ1-4, with a possible D match to TRBD1 (6 bases). V was cut by 1 base and J by 2 bases, with 12 bases left in between. The CDR3 is made up of 16 amino acids. Germline V gene lookup returns CDR1 SGHRS and CDR2 YFSETQ. The CDR3 is CASSLTAGGTNEKLFF. The CDR3 DNA reads as TGCGCCAGCAGCTTGACAGCGGGGGGCACTAATGAAAAACTGTTTTTT.

The chain joins TRBV19 to TRBJ2-7; TRBD1 is a possible D gene (7 bases). The V gene's germline CDR1 is LNHDA and CDR2 SQIVND (reference sequence). The V end was cut by 5 bases, the J end by 3 bases, with 17 bases between. The CDR3 is 15 residues long. The CDR3 nucleotides are TGTGCCAGTAGTTCGCAGGGGGACTTTCTCTACGAGCAGTACTTC. This encodes CASSSQGDFLYEQYF. The variable domain in full, completed from reference TRBV19 and TRBJ2-7, reads DGGITQSPKYLFRKEGQNVTLSCEQNLNHDAMYWYRQDPGQGLRLIYYSQIVNDFQKGDIAEGYSVSREKKESFPLTVTSAQKNPTAFYLCASSSQGDFLYEQYFGPGTRLTVT.

V is TRBV6-1 and J is TRBJ1-2; D is possibly TRBD1 (6 bases). The CDR3 runs 15 residues. The germline CDR1 and CDR2 sequences are MNHNS and SASEGT. V gave up 1 base and J gave up 4 bases, with 13 bases separating them. The CDR3 DNA sequence: TGTGCCAGCAGTGAAGATTGGGACACGGTCTATGGCTACACCTTC. It codes for CASSEDWDTVYGYTF.

The chain is built from TRBV19 and TRBJ2-3; 10 bases map to TRBD2. There are 15 residues in the CDR3. Germline trimming cut 3 bases from V and 6 bases from J; bases unmatched to any gene: 6. Germline V lookup: CDR1 LNHDA, CDR2 SQIVND (reference sequence). The CDR3 coding sequence is TGTGCCAGTAGTATCACTAGCGGGGCCTTGGATACGCAGTATTTT. Translating gives CASSITSGALDTQYF.

The chain joins TRBV3-1 (or the pseudogene TRBV3-2) to TRBJ2-1, with TRBD2 matching over 8 bases. The CDR3 covers 15 residues. Germline V gene data show CDR1 as LGHDT and CDR2 as YNNKEL (reference sequence). V shed 8 bases, J shed 8 bases, and the junction held 14 bases outside the gene matches. CDR3 DNA: TGTGCCAGCCTCCTTACCGGGACTAGTAACGATGAGCAGTTCTTC. The encoded protein is CASLLTGTSNDEQFF.

The rearrangement uses TRBV5-1 and TRBJ2-2; D possibly corresponds to TRBD2 (5 bases). Germline V gene lookup returns CDR1 SGHRS and CDR2 YFSETQ. V dropped 5 bases and J dropped 0 bases, with 11 bases sitting between them. The CDR3 sequence is 15 residues long. In nucleotides, the CDR3 is TGCGCCAGCAGGTCGGGAATAACGAACACCGGGGAGCTGTTTTTT. Translation: CASRSGITNTGELFF.

The rearrangement uses TRBV5-1 and TRBJ1-5, with 8 bases matching TRBD1. The CDR3 loop spans 14 amino acids. Germline V gene data show CDR1 as SGHRS and CDR2 as YFSETQ. V trimming: 4 bases; J trimming: 3 bases; junction bases outside the gene matches: 3. CDR3 sequence reads: CASSQGQDNQPQHF. The DNA for the CDR3 is TGCGCCAGCAGCCAGGGACAGGACAATCAGCCCCAGCATTTT.

The chain couples TRBV19 to TRBJ2-7; TRBD2 agrees at 8 bases. The junction had 4 bases not matched to a gene; V was cut back by 3 bases and J by 3 bases. CDR1 and CDR2 from the germline V gene are LNHDA and SQIVND (reference sequence). The CDR3 loop spans 14 amino acids. CDR3 region: CASSIGLAGYEQYF. CDR3 in DNA: TGTGCCAGTAGTATTGGACTAGCCGGCTACGAGCAGTACTTC.

The J gene is TRBJ2-2, the V gene TRBV6-1; perhaps TRBD1 as D (6 bases). Trimming took off 1 base at V and 13 bases at J, with 13 bases between the two ends. The CDR3 runs 13 residues. CDR1 MNHNS and CDR2 SASEGT come from the germline V gene. CDR3 bases: TGTGCCAGCAGTGAAGTCACAGGGTTGAGGCTGTTTTTT. This sequence encodes CASSEVTGLRLFF.

V gene TRBV9 combines with J gene TRBJ2-1; possibly TRBD1 for D (6 bases). The germline gives CDR1 SGDLS, CDR2 YYNGEE. CDR3 length equals 17 residues. Trimming shortened V by 0 bases and J by 2 bases, and 15 bases separated the two germline ends. The CDR3 DNA sequence: TGTGCCAGCAGCGTAGCTACAGGGTACATGACCTACAATGAGCAGTTCTTC. Its protein product is CASSVATGYMTYNEQFF.

The chain employs TRBV7-3 and TRBJ2-1; TRBD2 is a possible D gene (5 bases). This CDR3 is built from 15 residues. Germline CDR1 is SGHTA and CDR2 is FQGTGA. V was trimmed by 5 bases and J by 9 bases, leaving 20 bases between them. CDR3 loop: CASSPDHSPGSEQFF. CDR3 sequence (DNA): TGTGCCAGCAGCCCAGATCATTCCCCGGGGAGTGAGCAGTTCTTC.

The rearrangement links TRBV27 to TRBJ2-7, with D possibly being TRBD1 (6 bases). This CDR3 spans 15 amino acids. Germline values: CDR1 MNHEY, CDR2 SMNVEV (reference sequence). V lost 4 bases to trimming and J lost 2 bases, with 15 bases between them. DNA for the CDR3: TGTGCCAGCAGTTCTGTGGGGGCGGAAACCTACGAGCAGTACTTC. Translating gives CASSSVGAETYEQYF.

This chain links TRBV6-2 or TRBV6-3 with TRBJ2-5; D gene uncertain. In germline, CDR1 is MNHEY, CDR2 SVGEGT. Trimming took off 2 bases at V and 5 bases at J, with 3 bases between the two ends. The CDR3 length is 11 residues. CDR3 in DNA: TGTGCCAGCAGTTACCTGGAGACCCAGTACTTC. It specifies CASSYLETQYF.

The chain couples TRBV6-2 or TRBV6-3 to TRBJ2-7; 7 nucleotides line up with TRBD1. V gave up 4 bases and J gave up 2 bases; unmatched junction bases: 8. Per the germline V gene, CDR1 is MNHEY and CDR2 is SVGEGT. This CDR3 comprises 15 residues. This chain's CDR3 is CASSFSPGQTYEQYF. In DNA, the CDR3 is TGTGCCAGCAGTTTCTCTCCGGGACAGACCTACGAGCAGTACTTC.